A single sample is the source of the 20 T cell receptor beta chains below, sequenced in a study of blood T cell repertoires in COVID-19. Profiled with immunoSEQ multiplex PCR; TCRdb holds only in-frame clones, not every one. The sample has approximately 290,000 clones; roughly 89% are singletons. Sequencing used peripheral blood. Receptors were obtained from a woman aged 25 to 39 with COVID-19, enrolled during active disease.

The chain is built from TRBV5-4 and TRBJ2-1; 7 nucleotides match TRBD2. CDR3 length equals 16 residues. V dropped 3 bases and J dropped 6; count of bases not matched to a gene: 12. The germline gives CDR1 SGHNT, CDR2 YYREEE (reference sequence). DNA of the CDR3: TGTGCCAGCAGCTCAACGGGGGGTCGTGGTCCCAATGAGCAGTTCTTC. Translating gives CASSSTGGRGPNEQFF.

The chain recombines TRBV3-1 (or the pseudogene TRBV3-2) with TRBJ1-3; TRBD1 is a possible D gene (5 bases). Germline V CDR1 and CDR2: LGHDT, YNNKEL (reference sequence). The CDR3 totals 15 residues. V gave up 2 bases and J gave up 2 bases, with 10 bases separating them. This chain's CDR3 is CASSQLWGAGNTIYF. The CDR3 DNA follows: TGTGCCAGCAGCCAACTATGGGGGGCTGGAAACACCATATATTTT.

The chain carries TRBV5-1 and TRBJ2-3; 8 nucleotides align to TRBD2. The germline V gene has CDR1 SGHRS and CDR2 YFSETQ. The CDR3 contains 16 residues. With 3 bases clipped from V and 3 bases from J, the junction kept 9 bases outside the gene matches. In nucleotides, the CDR3 is TGCGCCAGCAGCTACGGACTAGCCCCCTCTACAGATACGCAGTATTTT. Residues: CASSYGLAPSTDTQYF.

The table lists this clone with a count of one. For the CDR3, the DNA is TGTGCCAGCAGCGCGGACAGGGGGCTTAACGGGGAGCTGTTTTTT. Its protein product is CASSADRGLNGELFF. The chain combines TRBV11-3 with TRBJ2-2; 11 nucleotides agree with TRBD1. Losses at the gene ends were 5 bases for V and 7 bases for J; bases not matched to a gene: 6. CDR1 and CDR2 (germline): SGHNT, YENEEA. The CDR3 runs to 15 residues.

The chain combines TRBV5-1 with TRBJ2-7; 11 bases fit TRBD2. This CDR3 has 16 residues. CDR1 is SGHRS and CDR2 is YFSETQ in the germline V gene. Trimming removed 0 bases from V and 7 bases from J; junction bases left unmatched: 9. This chain's CDR3 is CASSLVSGGALGEQYF. The CDR3 region has the DNA TGCGCCAGCAGCTTGGTTAGCGGGGGGGCCTTAGGAGAGCAGTACTTC.

This clone was detected only a few times. The genes are TRBV11-2 and TRBJ1-6; D is possibly TRBD1 (5 bases). CDR3 length equals 13 residues. V lost 3 bases, J lost 9 bases, and 9 bases lay in between. Germline values: CDR1 SGHAT, CDR2 FQNNGV. The CDR3 sequence: CASSFLGGSPLHF. CDR3 in DNA: TGTGCCAGCAGCTTTTTGGGGGGTTCACCCCTCCACTTT.

This chain links TRBV10-3 with TRBJ1-2, with D possibly TRBD1 on 6 matching bases. Germline V gene sequence: CDR1 ENHRY, CDR2 SYGVKD. Trimming removed 0 bases at V and 4 bases at J, with 9 bases between. The length of the CDR3 is 14 residues. CDR3 coding DNA: TGTGCCATCAGTGAGTCGCAGGGGCCCTATGGCTACACCTTC. This gives the protein CAISESQGPYGYTF.

The chain joins TRBV10-3 to TRBJ1-1; tentative D call: TRBD1 (6 bases). V shed 6 bases and J shed 2 bases, with 13 bases lying between them. The CDR3 loop spans 14 amino acids. Germline V gene data show CDR1 as ENHRY and CDR2 as SYGVKD. The CDR3 nucleotides read TGTGCCATCAGCCCACAGGGATATAACACTGAAGCTTTCTTT. Translated: CAISPQGYNTEAFF.

The rearrangement links TRBV28 to TRBJ2-7, with a possible D match to TRBD1 (5 bases). The CDR3 has 11 amino acids. Trimming took off 9 bases at V and 7 bases at J, with 13 bases between the two ends. The V gene's germline CDR1 is MDHEN and CDR2 SYDVKM. For the CDR3, the DNA is TGTGCCAGTCTAGGGGTCGGGGAGCAGTACTTC. Translation: CASLGVGEQYF.

A word on this clone: The identical CDR3 is also encoded by other nucleotide sequences in the sample. The chain couples TRBV5-1 to TRBJ2-3; 9 positions match TRBD1. Trimming removed 3 bases from V and 4 bases from J; junction bases left unmatched: 3. CDR3 size: 14 residues. Germline V gene data show CDR1 as SGHRS and CDR2 as YFSETQ. This chain's CDR3 is CASSSGQGSDTQYF. CDR3 nucleotides: TGCGCCAGCAGCTCGGGACAGGGTTCAGATACGCAGTATTTT.

V and J are TRBV4-1 and TRBJ1-1; D is unclear. From germline, CDR1 is MGHRA and CDR2 YSYEKL. CDR3 length: 16 residues. V lost 1 base to trimming and J lost 3 bases, with 15 bases between them. The CDR3 spells CASSQALLGGYTEAFF. The DNA for the CDR3 is TGCGCCAGCAGCCAAGCACTCCTGGGAGGGTACACTGAAGCTTTCTTT.

The chain couples TRBV7-9 to TRBJ1-2; a possible D gene is TRBD1 (5 bases). V was clipped by 6 bases and J by 4 bases, with 18 bases between them. The germline V gene has CDR1 SEHNR and CDR2 FQNEAQ (reference sequence). This CDR3 has 15 amino acids. CDR3 sequence (DNA): TGTGCCAGCAGGTCATCGTCAGGGAAGAGCTATGGCTACACCTTC. It translates to CASRSSSGKSYGYTF.

In this sample, this clone turned up a few times. The chain employs TRBV27 and TRBJ1-6; the D gene is possibly TRBD1 (6 bases). V gave up 3 bases and J gave up 14 bases, with 11 bases separating them. The V gene's germline CDR1 is MNHEY and CDR2 SMNVEV (reference sequence). This CDR3 comprises 12 residues. CDR3 bases: TGTGCCAGCAGTTTCAGGGGTTCGGCCCTCCACTTT. Translating it yields CASSFRGSALHF.

The V call is TRBV5-1, the J call TRBJ2-5; tentatively, D is TRBD1 (5 bases). V was shortened by 7 bases and J by 2 bases, with 9 bases between the two germline ends. Germline V gene lookup returns CDR1 SGHRS and CDR2 YFSETQ. The CDR3 extends over 12 amino acids. The CDR3 sequence: CASHRQQETQYF. CDR3 bases: TGCGCCAGCCACCGACAGCAAGAGACCCAGTACTTC.

The chain combines TRBV4-1 with TRBJ1-3; weak D call: TRBD1 (6 bases). The V and J ends lost 1 base and 2 bases respectively, with 9 bases between them. Germline V gene lookup returns CDR1 MGHRA and CDR2 YSYEKL. The CDR3 totals 15 residues. The CDR3 DNA is TGCGCCAGCAGCCAAGGTGGGACAACTGGAAACACCATATATTTT. Protein product: CASSQGGTTGNTIYF.

V usage is TRBV29-1 and J usage is TRBJ1-2; 9 bases fit TRBD1. CDR1 and CDR2 (germline): SQVTM, ANQGSEA. CDR3 length: 14 residues. The V gene end was trimmed by 2 bases and the J gene end by 4 bases; junction bases not matched to a gene: 5. CDR3 sequence reads: CSVELTTGGYGYTF. The CDR3 DNA reads as TGCAGCGTTGAATTAACGACAGGGGGCTATGGCTACACCTTC.

The chain links TRBV7-9 to TRBJ2-7; 9 bases map to TRBD2. The trim removed 1 base at V and 2 bases at J, leaving 9 bases unmatched. From germline, CDR1 is SEHNR and CDR2 FQNEAQ (reference sequence). The length of the CDR3 is 17 residues. CDR3 sequence: CASSLGYLTSGTYEQYF. Here the CDR3 DNA reads TGTGCCAGCAGCTTAGGATATCTGACTAGCGGAACCTACGAGCAGTACTTC.

This clone was seen once. V is TRBV5-1 and J is TRBJ1-2, with 7 nucleotides matching TRBD1. V gave up 4 bases and J gave up 8 bases; unmatched junction bases: 11. CDR1 and CDR2 (germline): SGHRS, YFSETQ. The CDR3 runs 14 residues. CDR3 amino acids: CASSKLEGAGGYTF. CDR3 DNA sequence: TGCGCCAGCAGCAAACTGGAGGGGGCGGGCGGCTACACCTTC.

This chain uses TRBV14 with TRBJ1-5; tentative D call: TRBD1 (5 bases). Germline V gene lookup returns CDR1 SGHDN and CDR2 FVKESK. The ends were cut back, 3 bases at V and 5 bases at J, with 11 bases in the middle. The CDR3 consists of 14 residues. CDR3 nucleotide sequence: TGTGCCAGCAGCCATTCAGGGTACGATCAGCCCCAGCATTTT. Protein: CASSHSGYDQPQHF.

In its sample, this clone was seen once. The chain uses TRBV11-2 and TRBJ2-7; D is uncertain. Looked up from germline, CDR1 is SGHAT and CDR2 is FQNNGV. Trimming stripped 2 bases from V and 2 bases from J, with 7 bases between. The CDR3 runs to 13 residues. The CDR3 region has the DNA TGTGCCAGCAGCTTATGGGCAGCCTACGAGCAGTACTTC. Translation: CASSLWAAYEQYF.